This TCR beta chain was profiled in a study of cytomegalovirus exposure and HLA in healthy donors. Study findings and constraints: With DRB1 most and HLA-C fewest, TCR association rates differed between HLA loci in a later analysis.

About this clone: Antigen: not known.

The J segment lost 4 bases and the V segment lost 5 bases, leaving 8 bases of the junction unmatched. CDR3 size: 14 residues. Germline V gene data show CDR1 as SGDLS and CDR2 as YYNGEE. PCR used 60 Vbeta primers and 13 Jbeta primers. As processed by the authors: A later analysis tallied about 80 million unique TCR beta chains, about 9.9 million of them shared. The assay was immunoSEQ multiplex PCR, and TCRdb's table has in-frame clones only and misses some. V and J calls and clone size are as listed in that table; D and trimming were resolved from the DNA. The table records about 120,000 clones, roughly two thirds of them present only once.

This sequence originates from a man aged 18 to 30 in good health and CMV-seropositive. The sample comprised PBMCs. The V call is TRBV9, the J call TRBJ1-1; 7 nucleotides match TRBD1. This CDR3 reads CASSPLNRGTEAFF. The CDR3 coding sequence is TGTGCCAGCAGTCCACTTAACAGGGGCACTGAAGCTTTCTTT. Filled out from reference TRBV9 and TRBJ1-1, the complete variable domain reads DSGVTQTPKHLITATGQRVTLRCSPRSGDLSVYWYQQSLDQGLQFLIQYYNGEERAKGNILERFSAQQFPDLHSELNLSSLELGDSALYFCASSPLNRGTEAFFGQGTRLTVV.